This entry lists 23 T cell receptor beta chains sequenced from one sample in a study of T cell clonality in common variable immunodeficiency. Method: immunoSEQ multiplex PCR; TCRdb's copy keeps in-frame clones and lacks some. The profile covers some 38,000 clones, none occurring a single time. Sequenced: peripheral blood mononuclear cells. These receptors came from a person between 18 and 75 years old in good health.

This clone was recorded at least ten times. CDR3 in amino acids: CASSLNPGKSPLHF. The CDR3 DNA, read in part, is TGTGCCAGCAGCTTAAACCCAGGGAAATCACCC. V is TRBV7-2 and J is TRBJ1-6; tentative D call: TRBD1 (5 bases). The read ends 3 residues before the CDR3 terminus; that terminus is restored from the germline J gene. CDR3 length: 14 amino acids. Germline V lookup: CDR1 SGHTA, CDR2 FQGNSA. Trimming took off 2 bases at V and 10 bases at J, with 12 bases between the two ends.

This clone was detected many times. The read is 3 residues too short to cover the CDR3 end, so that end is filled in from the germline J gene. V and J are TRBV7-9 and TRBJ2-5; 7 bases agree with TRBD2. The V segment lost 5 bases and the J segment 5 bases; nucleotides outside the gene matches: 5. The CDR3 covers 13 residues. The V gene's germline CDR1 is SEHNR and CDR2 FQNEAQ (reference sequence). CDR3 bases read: TGTGCCAGCAGCGGGGGGGGAGCGGAGACC. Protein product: CASSGGGAET. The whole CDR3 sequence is CASSGGGAETQYF.

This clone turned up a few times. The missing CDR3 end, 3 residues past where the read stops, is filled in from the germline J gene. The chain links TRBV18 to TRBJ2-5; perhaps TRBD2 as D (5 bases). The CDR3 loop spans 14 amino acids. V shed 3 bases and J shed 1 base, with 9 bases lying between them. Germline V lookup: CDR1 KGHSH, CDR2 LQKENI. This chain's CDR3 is CASSPRGVQETQYF. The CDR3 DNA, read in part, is TGTGCCAGCTCACCTCGGGGAGTCCAAGAGACC.

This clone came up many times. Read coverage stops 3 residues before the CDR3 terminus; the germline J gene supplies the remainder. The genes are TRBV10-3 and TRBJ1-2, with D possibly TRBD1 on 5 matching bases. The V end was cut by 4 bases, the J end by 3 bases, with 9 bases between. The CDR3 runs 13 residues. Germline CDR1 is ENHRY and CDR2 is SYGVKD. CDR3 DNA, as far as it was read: TGTGCCATCAGTGGGGGGGATGACTATGGC. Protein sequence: CAISGGDDYG. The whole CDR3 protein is CAISGGDDYGYTF.

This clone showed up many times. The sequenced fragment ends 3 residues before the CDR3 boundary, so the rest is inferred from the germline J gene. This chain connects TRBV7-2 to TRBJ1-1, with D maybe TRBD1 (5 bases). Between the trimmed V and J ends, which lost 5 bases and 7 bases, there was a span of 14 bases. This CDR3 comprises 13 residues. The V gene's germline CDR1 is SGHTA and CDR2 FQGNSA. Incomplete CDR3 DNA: TGTGCCAGCAGCCCGAGGGACGGGGGTGAA. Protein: CASSPRDGGE. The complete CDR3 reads CASSPRDGGEAFF.

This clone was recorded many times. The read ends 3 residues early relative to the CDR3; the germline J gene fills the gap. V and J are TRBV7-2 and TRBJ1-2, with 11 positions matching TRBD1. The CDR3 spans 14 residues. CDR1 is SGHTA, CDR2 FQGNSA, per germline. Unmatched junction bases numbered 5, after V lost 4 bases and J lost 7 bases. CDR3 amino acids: CASSSRDRGGGYTF. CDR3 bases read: TGTGCCAGCAGCTCCCGGGACAGGGGGGGTGGC.

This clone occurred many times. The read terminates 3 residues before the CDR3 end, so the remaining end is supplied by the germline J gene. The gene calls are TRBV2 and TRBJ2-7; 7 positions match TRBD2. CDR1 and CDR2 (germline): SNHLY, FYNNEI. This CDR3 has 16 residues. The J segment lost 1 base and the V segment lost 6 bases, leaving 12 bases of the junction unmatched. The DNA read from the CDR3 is TGTGCCAGCAGGCTAGCGGAGTTATCCACATCCTACGAG. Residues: CASRLAELSTSYE. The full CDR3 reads CASRLAELSTSYEQYF.

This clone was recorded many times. The part of the CDR3 DNA that was read is TGTGCCAGCAGTGAAGAACTAGCGGGAGGGAATGAG. This sequence encodes CASSEELAGGNE. The full-length CDR3 reads as CASSEELAGGNEQFF. This sequence joins TRBV6-1 and TRBJ2-1; 13 bases are a match to TRBD2. The sequenced fragment ends 3 residues before the CDR3 boundary, so the rest is inferred from the germline J gene. Germline V gene sequence: CDR1 MNHNS, CDR2 SASEGT. CDR3 length: 15 residues. J gave up 7 bases and V 1 base, and 1 base lay outside the gene matches.

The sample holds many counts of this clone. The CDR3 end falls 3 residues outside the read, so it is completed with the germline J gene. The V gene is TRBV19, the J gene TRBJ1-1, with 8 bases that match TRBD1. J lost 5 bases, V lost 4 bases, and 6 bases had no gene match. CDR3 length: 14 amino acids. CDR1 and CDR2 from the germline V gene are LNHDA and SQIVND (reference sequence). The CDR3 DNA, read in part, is TGTGCCAGTAGTACCGACAGGGGAGGGACTGAA. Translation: CASSTDRGGTE. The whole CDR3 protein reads CASSTDRGGTEAFF. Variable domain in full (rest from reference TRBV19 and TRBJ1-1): DGGITQSPKYLFRKEGQNVTLSCEQNLNHDAMYWYRQDPGQGLRLIYYSQIVNDFQKGDIAEGYSVSREKKESFPLTVTSAQKNPTAFYLCASSTDRGGTEAFFGQGTRLTVV.

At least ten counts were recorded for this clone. CDR3 protein: CAIRTGQNTEAFF. The CDR3 bases that were read are TGTGCCATCAGGACAGGACAGAACACTGAA. This chain uses TRBV10-3 with TRBJ1-1, with a weak D call TRBD1 (6 bases). The missing CDR3 end, 3 residues past where the read stops, is filled in from the germline J gene. Germline loops: CDR1 ENHRY, CDR2 SYGVKD. This CDR3 has 13 amino acids. Between the trimmed V and J ends, which lost 6 bases and 1 base, there was a span of 9 bases.

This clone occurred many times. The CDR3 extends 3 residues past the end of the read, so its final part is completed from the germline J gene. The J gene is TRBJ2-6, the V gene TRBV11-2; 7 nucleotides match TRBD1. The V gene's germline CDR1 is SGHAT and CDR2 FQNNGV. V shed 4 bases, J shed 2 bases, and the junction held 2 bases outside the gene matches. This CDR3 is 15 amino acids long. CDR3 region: CASSSTGTGANVLTF. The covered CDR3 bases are TGTGCCAGCAGCTCGACAGGGACTGGGGCCAACGTC.

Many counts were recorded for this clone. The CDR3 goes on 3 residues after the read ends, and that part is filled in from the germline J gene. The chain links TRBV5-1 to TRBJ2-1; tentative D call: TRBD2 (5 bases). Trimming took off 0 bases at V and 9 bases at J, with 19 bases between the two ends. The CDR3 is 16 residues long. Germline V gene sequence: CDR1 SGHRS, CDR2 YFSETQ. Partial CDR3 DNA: TGCGCCAGCAGCTTGGAGGCGCCCAGGAGGCGAAGTGAG. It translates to CASSLEAPRRRSE. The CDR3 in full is CASSLEAPRRRSEQFF. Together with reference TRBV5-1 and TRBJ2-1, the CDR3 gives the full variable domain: KAGVTQTPRYLIKTRGQQVTLSCSPISGHRSVSWYQQTPGQGLQFLFEYFSETQRNKGNFPGRFSGRQFSNSRSEMNVSTLELGDSALYLCASSLEAPRRRSEQFFGPGTRLTVL.

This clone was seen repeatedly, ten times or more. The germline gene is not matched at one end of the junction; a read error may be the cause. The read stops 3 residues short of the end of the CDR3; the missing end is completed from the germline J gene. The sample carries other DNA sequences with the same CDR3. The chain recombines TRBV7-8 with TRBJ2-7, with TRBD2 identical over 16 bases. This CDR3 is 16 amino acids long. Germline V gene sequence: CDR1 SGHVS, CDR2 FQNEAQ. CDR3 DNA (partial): TGCGGAGTAACCGGGACTAGCGGGAGGGCCTTCAACGAG. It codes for CGVTGTSGRAFNE. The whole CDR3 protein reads CGVTGTSGRAFNEQYF. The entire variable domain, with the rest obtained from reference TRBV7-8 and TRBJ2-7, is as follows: GAGVSQSPRYKVAKRGQDVALRCDPISGHVSLFWYQQALGQGPEFLTYFQNEAQLDKSGLPSDRFFAERPEGSVSTLKIQRTQQEDSAVYLCGVTGTSGRAFNEQYFGPGTRLTVT.

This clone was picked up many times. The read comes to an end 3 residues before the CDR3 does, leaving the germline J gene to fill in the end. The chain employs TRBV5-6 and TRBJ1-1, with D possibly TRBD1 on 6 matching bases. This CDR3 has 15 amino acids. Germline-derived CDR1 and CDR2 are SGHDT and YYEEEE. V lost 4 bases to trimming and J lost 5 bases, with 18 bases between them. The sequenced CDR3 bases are TGTGCCAGCAGCCCGTTGTGGGGGCGTAGGACTGAA. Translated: CASSPLWGRRTE. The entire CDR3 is CASSPLWGRRTEAFF. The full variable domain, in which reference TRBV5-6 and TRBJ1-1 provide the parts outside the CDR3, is DAGVTQSPTHLIKTRGQQVTLRCSPKSGHDTVSWYQQALGQGPQFIFQYYEEEERQRGNFPDRFSGHQFPNYSSELNVNALLLGDSALYLCASSPLWGRRTEAFFGQGTRLTVV.

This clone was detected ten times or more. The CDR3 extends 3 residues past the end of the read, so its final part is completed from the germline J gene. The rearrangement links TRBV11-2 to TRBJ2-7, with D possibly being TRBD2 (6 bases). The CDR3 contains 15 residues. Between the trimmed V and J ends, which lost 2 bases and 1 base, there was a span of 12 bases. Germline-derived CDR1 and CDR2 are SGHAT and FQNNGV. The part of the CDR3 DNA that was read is TGTGCCAGCAGCTTATGGTTAGCGGCTTCCTACGAG. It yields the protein CASSLWLAASYE. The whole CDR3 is CASSLWLAASYEQYF.

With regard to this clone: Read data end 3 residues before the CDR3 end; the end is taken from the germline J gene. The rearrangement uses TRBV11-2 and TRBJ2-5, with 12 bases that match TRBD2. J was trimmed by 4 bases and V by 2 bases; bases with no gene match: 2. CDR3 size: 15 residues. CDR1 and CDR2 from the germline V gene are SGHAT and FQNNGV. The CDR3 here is CASSLLLAGGETQYF. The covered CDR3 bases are TGTGCCAGCAGCTTACTACTAGCGGGAGGAGAGACC.

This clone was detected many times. The CDR3 DNA, read in part, is TGTGCCAGCAAAACCATTTTCCGGGACAGGGGGCCAGATACG. As protein: CASKTIFRDRGPDT. The full CDR3 sequence reads CASKTIFRDRGPDTQYF. The chain employs TRBV27 and TRBJ2-3; the match to TRBD1 covers 12 bases. The read halts 3 residues ahead of the CDR3 end, with the missing end drawn from the germline J gene. Looked up from germline, CDR1 is MNHEY and CDR2 is SMNVEV (reference sequence). The CDR3 runs 17 residues. With V trimmed by 7 bases and J by 4 bases, 12 bases remained unmatched.

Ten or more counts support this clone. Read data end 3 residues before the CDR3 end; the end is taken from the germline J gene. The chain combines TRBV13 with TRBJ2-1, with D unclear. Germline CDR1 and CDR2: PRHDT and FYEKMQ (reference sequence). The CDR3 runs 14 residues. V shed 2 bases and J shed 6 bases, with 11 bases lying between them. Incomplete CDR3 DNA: TGTGCCAGCAGCTTAAGCCCGCTACTCAATGAG. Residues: CASSLSPLLNE. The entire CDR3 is CASSLSPLLNEQFF.

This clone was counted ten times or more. The CDR3 here is CSATGLALYNEQFF. Incomplete CDR3 DNA: TGCAGTGCTACTGGACTAGCGCTATACAATGAG. The J gene is TRBJ2-1, the V gene TRBV20-1; 9 bases fit TRBD2. The CDR3 goes on 3 residues after the read ends, and that part is filled in from the germline J gene. This CDR3 has 14 amino acids. Germline CDR1 DFQATT, CDR2 SNEGSKA (reference sequence). J gave up 4 bases and V 4 bases, and 5 bases lay outside the gene matches.

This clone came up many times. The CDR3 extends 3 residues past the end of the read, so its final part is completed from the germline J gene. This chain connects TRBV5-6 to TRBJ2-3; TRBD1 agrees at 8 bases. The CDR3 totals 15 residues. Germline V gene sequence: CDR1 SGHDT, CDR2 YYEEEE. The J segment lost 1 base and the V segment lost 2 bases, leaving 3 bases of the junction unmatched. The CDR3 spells CASSLQGGGTDTQYF. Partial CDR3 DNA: TGTGCCAGCAGCTTACAGGGGGGCGGCACAGATACG.

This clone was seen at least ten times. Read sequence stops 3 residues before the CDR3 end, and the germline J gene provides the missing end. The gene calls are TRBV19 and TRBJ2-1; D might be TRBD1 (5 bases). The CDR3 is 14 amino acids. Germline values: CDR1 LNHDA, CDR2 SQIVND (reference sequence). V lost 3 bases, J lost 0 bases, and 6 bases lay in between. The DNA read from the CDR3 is TGTGCCAGTAGTATTGACAGCTCCTACAATGAG. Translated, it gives CASSIDSSYNE. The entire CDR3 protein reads CASSIDSSYNEQFF.

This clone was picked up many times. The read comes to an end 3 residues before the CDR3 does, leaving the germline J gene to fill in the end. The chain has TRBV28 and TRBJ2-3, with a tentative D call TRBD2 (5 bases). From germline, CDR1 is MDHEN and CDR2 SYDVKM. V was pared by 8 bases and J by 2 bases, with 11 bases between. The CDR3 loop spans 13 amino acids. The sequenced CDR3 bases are TGTGCCAGCTTGGACTCTTACACAGATACG. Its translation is CASLDSYTDT. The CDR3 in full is CASLDSYTDTQYF.

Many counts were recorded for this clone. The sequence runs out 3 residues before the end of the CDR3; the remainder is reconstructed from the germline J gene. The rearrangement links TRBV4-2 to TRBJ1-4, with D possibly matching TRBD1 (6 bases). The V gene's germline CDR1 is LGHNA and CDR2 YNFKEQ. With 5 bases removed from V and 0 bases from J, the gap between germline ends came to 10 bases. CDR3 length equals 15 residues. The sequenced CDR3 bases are TGTGCCAGCAGCACAACAGGGACAACTAATGAAAAA. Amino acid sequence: CASSTTGTTNEK. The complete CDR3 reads CASSTTGTTNEKLFF.